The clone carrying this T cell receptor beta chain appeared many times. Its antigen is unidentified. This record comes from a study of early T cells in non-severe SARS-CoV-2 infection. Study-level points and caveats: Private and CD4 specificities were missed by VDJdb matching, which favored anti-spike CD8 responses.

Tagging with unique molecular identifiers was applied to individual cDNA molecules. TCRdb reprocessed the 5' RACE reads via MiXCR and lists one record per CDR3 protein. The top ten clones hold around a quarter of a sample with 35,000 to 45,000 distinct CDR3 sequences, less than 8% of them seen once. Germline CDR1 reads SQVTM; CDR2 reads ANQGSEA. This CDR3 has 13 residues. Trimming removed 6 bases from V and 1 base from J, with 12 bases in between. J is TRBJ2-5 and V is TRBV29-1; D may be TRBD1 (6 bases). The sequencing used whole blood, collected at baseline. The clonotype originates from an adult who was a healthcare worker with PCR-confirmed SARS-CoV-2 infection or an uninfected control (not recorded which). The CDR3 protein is CSVSMTGQETQYF. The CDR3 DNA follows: TGCAGCGTCTCCATGACAGGCCAAGAGACCCAGTACTTC.